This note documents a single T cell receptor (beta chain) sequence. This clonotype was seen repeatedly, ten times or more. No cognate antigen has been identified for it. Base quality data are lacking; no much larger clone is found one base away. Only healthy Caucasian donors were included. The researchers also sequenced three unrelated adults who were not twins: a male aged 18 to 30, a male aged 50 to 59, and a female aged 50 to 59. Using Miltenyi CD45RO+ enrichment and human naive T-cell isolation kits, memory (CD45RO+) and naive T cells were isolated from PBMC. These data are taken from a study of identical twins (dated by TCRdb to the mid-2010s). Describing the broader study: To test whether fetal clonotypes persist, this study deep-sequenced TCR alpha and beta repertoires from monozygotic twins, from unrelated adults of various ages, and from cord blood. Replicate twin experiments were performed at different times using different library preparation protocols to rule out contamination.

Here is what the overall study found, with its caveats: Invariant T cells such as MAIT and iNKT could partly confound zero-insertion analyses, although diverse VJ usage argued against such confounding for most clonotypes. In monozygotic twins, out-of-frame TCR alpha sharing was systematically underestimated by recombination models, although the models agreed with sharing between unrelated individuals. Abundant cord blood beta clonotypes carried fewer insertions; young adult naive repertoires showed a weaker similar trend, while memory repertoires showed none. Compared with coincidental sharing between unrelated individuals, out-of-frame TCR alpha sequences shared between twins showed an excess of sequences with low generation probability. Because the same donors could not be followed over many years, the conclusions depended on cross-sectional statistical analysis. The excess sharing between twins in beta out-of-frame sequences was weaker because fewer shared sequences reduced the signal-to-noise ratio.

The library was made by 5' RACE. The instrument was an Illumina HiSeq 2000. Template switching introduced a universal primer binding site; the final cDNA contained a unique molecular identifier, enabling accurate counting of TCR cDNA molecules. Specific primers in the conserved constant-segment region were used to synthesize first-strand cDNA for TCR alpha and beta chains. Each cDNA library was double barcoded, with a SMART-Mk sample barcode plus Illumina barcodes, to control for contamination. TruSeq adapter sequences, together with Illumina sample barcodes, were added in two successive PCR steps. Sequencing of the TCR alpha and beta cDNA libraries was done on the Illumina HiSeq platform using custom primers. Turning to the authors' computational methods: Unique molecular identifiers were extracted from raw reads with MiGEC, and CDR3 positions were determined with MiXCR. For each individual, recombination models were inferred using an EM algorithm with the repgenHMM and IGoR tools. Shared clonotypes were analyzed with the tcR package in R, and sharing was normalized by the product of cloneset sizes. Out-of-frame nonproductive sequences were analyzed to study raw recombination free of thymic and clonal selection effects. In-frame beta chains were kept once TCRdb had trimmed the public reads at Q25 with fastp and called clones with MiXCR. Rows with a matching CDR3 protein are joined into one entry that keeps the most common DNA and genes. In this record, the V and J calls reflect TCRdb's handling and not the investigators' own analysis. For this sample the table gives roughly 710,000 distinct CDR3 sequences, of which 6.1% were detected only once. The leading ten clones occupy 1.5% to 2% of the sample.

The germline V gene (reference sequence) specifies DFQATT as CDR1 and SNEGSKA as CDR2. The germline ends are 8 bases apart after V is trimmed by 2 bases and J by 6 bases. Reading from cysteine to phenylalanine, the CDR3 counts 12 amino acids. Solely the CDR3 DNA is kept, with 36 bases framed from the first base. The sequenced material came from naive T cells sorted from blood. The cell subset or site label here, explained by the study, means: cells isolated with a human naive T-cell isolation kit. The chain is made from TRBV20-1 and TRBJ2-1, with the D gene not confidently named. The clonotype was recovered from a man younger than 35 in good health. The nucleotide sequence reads TGCAGTGCTAGAAACCCTATCAATGAGCAGTTCTTC. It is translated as CSARNPINEQFF.